These 10 T cell receptor beta chains were sequenced from one sample in a study of spatial heterogeneity in lung cancer. TCRdb reprocessed the 5' RACE reads via MiXCR and lists one record per CDR3 protein. This table has around 40,000 distinct CDR3 sequences, approximately 8% appearing once. Noted time point: blood at routine non-recurrence follow-up after resection. Sequenced material: PBMCs, taken at follow-up. These receptors originate from a male donor with early-stage non-small cell lung cancer.

The table lists this clonotype with a few counts. The chain couples TRBV27 to TRBJ1-2; D is perhaps TRBD1 (5 bases). Trimming pared 2 bases from V and 4 bases from J, leaving 8 bases between. Germline V CDR1 and CDR2: MNHEY, SMNVEV (reference sequence). CDR3 length: 13 residues. DNA for the CDR3: TGTGCCAGCAGTTTACGGGGGATCTATGGCTACACCTTC. Residues: CASSLRGIYGYTF.

This clonotype was seen repeatedly, ten times or more. The V and J genes are TRBV11-2 and TRBJ2-2; 8 nucleotides match TRBD1. The V gene end was trimmed by 3 bases and the J gene end by 5 bases; junction bases not matched to a gene: 5. The CDR3 consists of 15 residues. Germline values: CDR1 SGHAT, CDR2 FQNNGV. The CDR3 region is CASSFGQGWTGELFF. The CDR3 DNA reads TGTGCCAGCAGCTTCGGACAGGGATGGACCGGGGAGCTGTTTTTT.

Ten or more counts support this clonotype. The chain is built from TRBV3-1 and TRBJ2-5, with 9 bases aligning to TRBD2. There are 16 residues in the CDR3. Looked up from germline, CDR1 is LGHDT and CDR2 is YNNKEL (reference sequence). The ends lost 5 bases at V and 4 bases at J; junction bases unmatched: 11. The CDR3 DNA follows: TGTGCCAGCAGCGAAGCAATTGCTAGCGGGGCAGAGACCCAGTACTTC. Its translation is CASSEAIASGAETQYF.

On this clonotype itself: Just one base apart from a much larger clone, this may be a read error. The V call is TRBV12-3 or TRBV12-4, the J call TRBJ2-3; 8 bases map to TRBD2. The junction had 5 bases not matched to a gene; V was cut back by 4 bases and J by 5 bases. The CDR3 totals 14 residues. The CDR3 sequence is CASSSRGGIDTQYF. The CDR3 DNA reads TGTGCCAGCAGTTCTCGGGGGGGCATAGATACGCAGTATTTT.

This clonotype was counted ten times or more. The chain joins TRBV18 to TRBJ1-2, with D perhaps matching TRBD1 (5 bases). Trimming removed 3 bases from V and 4 bases from J, with 12 bases in between. Germline lookup yields CDR1 KGHSH and CDR2 LQKENI. CDR3 length: 14 amino acids. The CDR3 loop is CASSPGQAVYGYTF. The CDR3 DNA is TGTGCCAGCTCACCGGGGCAGGCTGTCTATGGCTACACCTTC.

This clonotype came up many times. The J gene is TRBJ2-7, the V gene TRBV29-1; 11 bases agree with TRBD2. There are 15 residues in the CDR3. From germline, CDR1 is SQVTM and CDR2 ANQGSEA. Unmatched junction bases numbered 2, after V lost 1 base and J lost 0 bases. For the CDR3, the DNA is TGCAGCGTTGAAGGACTAGCGGGGATCTCCTACGAGCAGTACTTC. Protein sequence: CSVEGLAGISYEQYF.

This clonotype was recorded many times. The V gene is TRBV11-2, the J gene TRBJ2-7; no reliable D call. This CDR3 spans 11 amino acids. Per the germline V gene, CDR1 is SGHAT and CDR2 is FQNNGV. Trimming took off 5 bases at V and 7 bases at J, with 9 bases between the two ends. CDR3 protein: CASSASWEQYF. Here the CDR3 DNA reads TGTGCCAGCAGCGCTAGTTGGGAGCAGTACTTC.

This clonotype was counted at least ten times. The chain joins TRBV20-1 to TRBJ1-2; no reliable D call. V lost 7 bases and J 4 bases, leaving 13 bases between the germline ends. Looked up from germline, CDR1 is DFQATT and CDR2 is SNEGSKA (reference sequence). The CDR3 has 12 residues. The CDR3 is CSVKDTSYGYTF. The CDR3 nucleotides are TGCAGTGTAAAAGACACCAGCTATGGCTACACCTTC.

This clonotype was counted ten times or more. The chain has TRBV6-1 and TRBJ1-5; 7 nucleotides agree with TRBD1. The germline V gene encodes CDR1 MNHNS and CDR2 SASEGT. V lost 4 bases, J lost 8 bases, and 8 bases stayed unmatched. The CDR3 loop spans 14 amino acids. The CDR3 sequence is CASSVDRATEPQHF. Written as DNA, the CDR3 is TGTGCCAGCAGTGTCGACAGGGCCACGGAGCCCCAGCATTTT.

The chain has TRBV6-1 and TRBJ1-1; 9 bases match TRBD1. CDR1 and CDR2 from the germline V gene are MNHNS and SASEGT. The CDR3 totals 12 residues. J lost 8 bases, V lost 8 bases, and 6 bases had no gene match. The CDR3 coding sequence is TGTGCCAGCCTCGGACAGGGGATCGAAGCTTTCTTT. It codes for CASLGQGIEAFF.